The rows below give T cell receptor beta chains drawn from one sample of a study of cytomegalovirus exposure and HLA in healthy donors. Here immunoSEQ multiplex PCR was the method, and the copy in TCRdb shows in-frame clones only, minus some. The data contain around 110,000 clones, 75% of them singletons. The sequenced sample was PBMCs. The receptors stem from a woman between 18 and 29 years old in good health and CMV-seronegative. Each CDR3 is given without its conserved first and last residue.

CDR3	V	J	length
ASSHTGSEQY	TRBV7-8	TRBJ2-7	10
AISEPGGVSGYT	TRBV10-3	TRBJ1-2	12
ASSLFPNAGGLYEQY	TRBV7-8	TRBJ2-7	15
ASSQSRGTGELF	TRBV5-4	TRBJ2-2	12
ARTSGDSTDTQY	TRBV19	TRBJ2-3	12
ASSYPDTGELF	TRBV6-6	TRBJ2-2	11
AISVGSGGFDEQY	TRBV10-3	TRBJ2-7	13
ASSLIKSGLYEQY	TRBV11-2	TRBJ2-7	13
ASRKDTPAGELF	TRBV2	TRBJ2-2	12
ASSFTGPNTEAF	TRBV7-9	TRBJ1-1	12
ASTTRQGYYGYT	TRBV7-2	TRBJ1-2	12
ASSLRLAGSDTQY	TRBV7-2	TRBJ2-3	13
ASSSGLAKNIQY	TRBV7-7	TRBJ2-4	12
ASSHRQGGAEAF	TRBV5-6	TRBJ1-1	12
ASSQDRGSTEAF	TRBV4-1	TRBJ1-1	12
ASSLGIQGTNYGYT	TRBV5-1	TRBJ1-2	14
ASSLGDTNYGYT	TRBV5-1	TRBJ1-2	12
ASSTDRSNQPQH	TRBV7-9	TRBJ1-5	12
SVWGSTYEQY	TRBV29-1	TRBJ2-7	10
ATSRQGAFYGYT	TRBV15	TRBJ1-2	12
ATLYRDNEQF	TRBV6-6	TRBJ2-1	10
ASSTRGAHRETQY	TRBV9	TRBJ2-5	13
ASGRVPT	TRBV7-9	TRBJ1-2	7
ASSPDRGGTTEAF	TRBV6-1	TRBJ1-1	13
ASSEGQGRYTEAF	TRBV6-1	TRBJ1-1	13
SVEAGGAQF	TRBV29-1	TRBJ2-1	9
ASTGREGGYT	TRBV6-5	TRBJ1-2	10
SVVGAEFEAF	TRBV29-1	TRBJ1-1	10
AWSVRPGGEAF	TRBV30	TRBJ1-1	11
AWRGFGTEAF	TRBV30	TRBJ1-1	10
ASRYNRGGKQY	TRBV27	TRBJ2-7	11
ASSANPSDRLLMNTEAF	TRBV19	TRBJ1-1	17
ASSGRDRGQGNYGYT	TRBV2	TRBJ1-2	15
ASSLAVGAGRKETQY	TRBV5-4	TRBJ2-5	15
AISRDINTEAF	TRBV10-3	TRBJ1-1	11
ASSRDSGNQPQH	TRBV5-1	TRBJ1-5	12
ASSLDRVADTIY	TRBV5-1	TRBJ1-3	12
ASSVTELLYEQY	TRBV5-6	TRBJ2-7	12
SASYRGRKY	TRBV20-1	TRBJ2-5	9
ASSQTQGSEQY	TRBV2	TRBJ2-7	11
ASSLTVLAVNTGELF	TRBV7-2	TRBJ2-2	15
ASSMGFTEAF	TRBV19	TRBJ1-1	10
ASSPGQGAGANVLT	TRBV13	TRBJ2-6	14
ASSEGKFGGISYEQY	TRBV6-1	TRBJ2-7	15
ASSQEFRNWADEQY	TRBV4-1	TRBJ2-7	14
ASIRDILSTEAF	TRBV5-1	TRBJ1-1	12
AWSVRLAGGRGTQY	TRBV30	TRBJ2-5	14
ASSLRASGEYNEQF	TRBV7-8	TRBJ2-1	14
ASSYPISGGWKETQY	TRBV28	TRBJ2-5	15
SVDPRRYRGTDTQY	TRBV29-1	TRBJ2-3	14
SVEGASLNTEAF	TRBV29-1	TRBJ1-1	12
ASSYRGPLTYEQY	TRBV28	TRBJ2-7	13
ASSLYELRDRDFFFNQPQH	TRBV28	TRBJ1-5	19